This T cell receptor (beta chain) stems from a study of blood T cell repertoires in COVID-19. On the study more broadly: The study drew acute and convalescent COVID-19 samples from the United States, Italy and Spain.

Authors' analysis steps: Amplification of reference gene primers was used by the study to estimate nucleated cell counts. Clones were sequenced by immunoSEQ multiplex PCR, and TCRdb holds only the in-frame ones, with some missing. V, J and clone size are taken as reported in that table, and D and trimming were inferred from the DNA itself. The sample has about 88,000 clones, 70% to 90% seen once; the top ten hold roughly 2.8%. The V and J ends lost 4 bases and 2 bases, in that order; junction bases with no gene match: 10. Germline V gene lookup returns CDR1 SGHTA and CDR2 FQGTGA. This CDR3 spans 16 amino acids.

The sample was peripheral blood. The chain is built from TRBV7-3 and TRBJ1-1; 7 positions agree with TRBD1. This clonotype was sampled from a woman of 80 years or more with acute or convalescent COVID-19. CDR3 sequence reads: CASSSPPGQRNTEAFF. CDR3 DNA sequence: TGTGCCAGCAGCTCCCCTCCGGGACAGAGAAACACTGAAGCTTTCTTT.